The clone carrying this T cell receptor (beta chain) was detected only a few times. Its target is unknown. Sequencing targeted expressed TCRB transcripts, as all isolated RNA had been reverse transcribed. Only in-frame clones appear in the TCRdb table, and some are missing; sequencing was by immunoSEQ multiplex PCR. Among hundreds of thousands of clones, over 11% were seen once, and the ten largest hold roughly 0.04%. With V trimmed by 7 bases and J by 4 bases, 7 bases remained unmatched. CDR3 length: 15 residues. The germline V gene encodes CDR1 SQVTM and CDR2 ANQGSEA. This specimen comes from a study of beta chain features in type 1 diabetes. Study-level points and caveats: Equally in patients and controls, PCR might preferentially amplify shorter templates. Patients with Type 1 diabetes showed moderately but significantly shorter TCRB CDR3s in all four CD4+ subsets. Across patients, naive, central memory and Treg TCRB repertoires exhibited apparently greater similarity than was observed across healthy donors.

Isolation of CD4+ naive, central memory, regulatory and stem cell-like memory cells was achieved by sorting via CD45RO/CCR7/CD25/CD127/CD95/CD27. Populations isolated by sorting all had purity greater than 95%. The source is a man aged 18-30 years with type 1 diabetes. The sample comprised naive CD4+ T cells from blood. The J gene is TRBJ2-3, the V gene TRBV29-1; 14 bases agree with TRBD2. CDR3 DNA: TGCAGCGAAACCGGACTAGCGGGAGGACCAGATACGCAGTATTTT. Its translation is CSETGLAGGPDTQYF.